This TCR beta chain was found in a study of lymphopenia after photon versus proton radiotherapy. Libraries were prepared by immunoSEQ multiplex PCR; TCRdb keeps only in-frame clonotypes and omits some of them. The sample has around 70,000 clones; more than 75% are singletons. This clone was observed a handful of times. This CDR3 region has 18 residues. Germline trimming cut 3 bases from V and 2 bases from J; bases unmatched to any gene: 12. CDR1 and CDR2 from the germline V gene are KGHSH and LQKENI. This material consisted of peripheral blood, taken from a patient treated with photon-based radiotherapy. The clonotype was recovered from a woman aged 70-85 years with pancreatic cancer. This chain links TRBV18 with TRBJ2-2; 7 bases agree with TRBD1. CDR3 region: CASSPIQTGTANTGELFF. The CDR3 DNA reads as TGTGCCAGCTCACCGATACAGACCGGGACAGCTAACACCGGGGAGCTGTTTTTT.